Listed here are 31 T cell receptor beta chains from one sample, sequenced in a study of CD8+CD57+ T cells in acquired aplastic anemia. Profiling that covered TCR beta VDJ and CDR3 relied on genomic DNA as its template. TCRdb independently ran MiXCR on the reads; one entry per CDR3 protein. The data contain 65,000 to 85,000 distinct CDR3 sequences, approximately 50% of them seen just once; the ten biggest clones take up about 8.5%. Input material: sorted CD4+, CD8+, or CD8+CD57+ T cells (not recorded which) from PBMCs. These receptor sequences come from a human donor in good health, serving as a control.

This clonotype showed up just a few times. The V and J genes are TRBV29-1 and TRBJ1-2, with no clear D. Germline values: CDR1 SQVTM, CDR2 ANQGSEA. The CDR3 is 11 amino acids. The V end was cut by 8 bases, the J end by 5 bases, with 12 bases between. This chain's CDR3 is CSFLEDYGYTF. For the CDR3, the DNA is TGCAGCTTTTTAGAAGATTATGGCTACACCTTC.

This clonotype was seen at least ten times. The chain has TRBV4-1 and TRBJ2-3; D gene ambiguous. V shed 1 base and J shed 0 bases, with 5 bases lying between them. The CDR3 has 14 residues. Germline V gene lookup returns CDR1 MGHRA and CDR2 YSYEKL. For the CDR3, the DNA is TGCGCCAGCAGCCAAGTCGCAAGCACAGATACGCAGTATTTT. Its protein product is CASSQVASTDTQYF.

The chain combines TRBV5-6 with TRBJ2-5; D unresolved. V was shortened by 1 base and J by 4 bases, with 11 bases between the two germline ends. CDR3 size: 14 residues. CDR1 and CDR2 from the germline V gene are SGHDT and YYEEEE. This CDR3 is CASSLLSDRETQYF. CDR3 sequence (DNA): TGTGCCAGCAGCTTGTTAAGCGATAGAGAGACCCAGTACTTC.

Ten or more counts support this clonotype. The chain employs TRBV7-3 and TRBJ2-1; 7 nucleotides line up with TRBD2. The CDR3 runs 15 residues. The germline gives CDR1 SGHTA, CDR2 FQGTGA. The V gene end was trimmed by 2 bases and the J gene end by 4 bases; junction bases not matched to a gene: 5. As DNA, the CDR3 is TGTGCCAGCAGCTTATCTGCGGGAGTATACAATGAGCAGTTCTTC. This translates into CASSLSAGVYNEQFF.

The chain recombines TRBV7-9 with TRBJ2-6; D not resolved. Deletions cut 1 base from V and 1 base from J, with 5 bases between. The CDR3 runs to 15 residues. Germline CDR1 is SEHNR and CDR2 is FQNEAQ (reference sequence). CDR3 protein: CASSLVQSGANVLTF. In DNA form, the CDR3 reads TGTGCCAGCAGCTTAGTACAGTCTGGGGCCAACGTCCTGACTTTC.

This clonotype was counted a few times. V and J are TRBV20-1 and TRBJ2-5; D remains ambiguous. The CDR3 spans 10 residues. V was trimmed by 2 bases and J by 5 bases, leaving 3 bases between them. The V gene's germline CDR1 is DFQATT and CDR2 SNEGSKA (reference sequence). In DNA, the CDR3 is TGCAGTGCTAGACTCGAGACCCAGTACTTC. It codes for CSARLETQYF.

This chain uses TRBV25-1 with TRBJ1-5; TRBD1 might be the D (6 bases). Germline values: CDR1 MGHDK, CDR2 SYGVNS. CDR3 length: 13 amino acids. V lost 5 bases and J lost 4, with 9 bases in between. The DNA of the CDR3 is TGTGCCAGCAGTCACAGGGAAAATCAGCCCCAGCATTTT. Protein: CASSHRENQPQHF.

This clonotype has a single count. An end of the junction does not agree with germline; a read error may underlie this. Here the CDR3 DNA reads TGTGCCGGCAGCTTAGGAGGGTGGGAGCGGGCCCAGTACTTC. It is translated as CAGSLGGWERAQYF. V and J are TRBV7-2 and TRBJ2-5; tentative D call: TRBD2 (6 bases). The CDR3 extends over 14 amino acids. Germline V lookup: CDR1 SGHTA, CDR2 FQGNSA.

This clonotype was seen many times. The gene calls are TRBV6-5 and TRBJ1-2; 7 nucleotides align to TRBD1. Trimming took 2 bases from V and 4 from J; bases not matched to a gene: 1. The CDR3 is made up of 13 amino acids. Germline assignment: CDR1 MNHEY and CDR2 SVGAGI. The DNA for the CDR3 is TGTGCCAGCAGTTACAGACAGGGCTATGGCTACACCTTC. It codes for CASSYRQGYGYTF.

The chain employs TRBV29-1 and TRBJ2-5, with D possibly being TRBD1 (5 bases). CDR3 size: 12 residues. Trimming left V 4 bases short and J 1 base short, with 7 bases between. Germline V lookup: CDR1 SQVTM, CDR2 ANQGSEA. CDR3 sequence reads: CSVGQSQETQYF. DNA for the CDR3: TGCAGCGTTGGACAGAGCCAAGAGACCCAGTACTTC.

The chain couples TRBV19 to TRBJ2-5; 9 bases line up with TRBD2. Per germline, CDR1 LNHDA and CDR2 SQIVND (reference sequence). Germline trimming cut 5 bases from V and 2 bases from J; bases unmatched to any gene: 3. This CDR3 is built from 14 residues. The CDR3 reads CASSLGLAQETQYF. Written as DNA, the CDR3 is TGTGCCAGTAGTCTTGGACTAGCGCAAGAGACCCAGTACTTC.

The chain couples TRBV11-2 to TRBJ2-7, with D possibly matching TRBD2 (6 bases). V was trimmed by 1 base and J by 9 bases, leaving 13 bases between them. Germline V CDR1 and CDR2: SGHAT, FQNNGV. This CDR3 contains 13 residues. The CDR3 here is CASSLARGGTQYF. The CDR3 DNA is TGTGCCAGCAGCTTAGCCCGAGGCGGGACGCAGTACTTC.

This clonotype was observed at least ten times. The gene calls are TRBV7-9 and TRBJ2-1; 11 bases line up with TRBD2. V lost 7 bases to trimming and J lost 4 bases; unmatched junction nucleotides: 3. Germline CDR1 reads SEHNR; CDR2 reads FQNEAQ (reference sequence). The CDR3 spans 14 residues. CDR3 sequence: CASNVAGGYNEQFF. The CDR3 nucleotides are TGTGCCAGCAACGTAGCGGGAGGGTACAATGAGCAGTTCTTC.

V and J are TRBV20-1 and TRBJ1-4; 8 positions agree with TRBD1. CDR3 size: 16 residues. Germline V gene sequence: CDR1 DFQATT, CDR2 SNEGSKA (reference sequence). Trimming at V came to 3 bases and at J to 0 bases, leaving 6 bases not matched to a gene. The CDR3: CSASEQGAATNEKLFF. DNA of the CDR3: TGCAGTGCTAGTGAGCAGGGGGCAGCAACTAATGAAAAACTGTTTTTT.

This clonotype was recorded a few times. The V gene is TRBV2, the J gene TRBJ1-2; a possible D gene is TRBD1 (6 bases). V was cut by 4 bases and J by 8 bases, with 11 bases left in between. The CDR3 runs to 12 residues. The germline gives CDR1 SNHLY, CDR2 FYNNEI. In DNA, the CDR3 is TGTGCCAGCAGTGCTACAGGGCAGGGCTACACCTTC. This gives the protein CASSATGQGYTF.

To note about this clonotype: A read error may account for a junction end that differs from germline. The CDR3 loop is CAGSIGSSALYEQYF. CDR3 nucleotides: TGTGCCGGTAGTATAGGGAGTTCCGCTCTCTACGAGCAGTACTTC. The J gene is TRBJ2-7, the V gene TRBV19; D is perhaps TRBD2 (5 bases). The CDR3 consists of 15 residues. The germline V gene encodes CDR1 LNHDA and CDR2 SQIVND (reference sequence).

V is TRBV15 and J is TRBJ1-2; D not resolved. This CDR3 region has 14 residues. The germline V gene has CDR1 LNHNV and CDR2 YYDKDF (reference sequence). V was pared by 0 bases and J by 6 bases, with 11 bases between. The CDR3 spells CATSRDMAADGYTF. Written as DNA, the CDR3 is TGTGCCACCAGCAGAGATATGGCAGCCGATGGCTACACCTTC.

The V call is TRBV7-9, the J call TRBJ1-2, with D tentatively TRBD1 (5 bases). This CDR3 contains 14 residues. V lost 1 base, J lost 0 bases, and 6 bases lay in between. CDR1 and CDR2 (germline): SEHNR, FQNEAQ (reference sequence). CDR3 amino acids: CASSLGGTNYGYTF. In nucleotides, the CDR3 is TGTGCCAGCAGCTTAGGGGGGACTAACTATGGCTACACCTTC.

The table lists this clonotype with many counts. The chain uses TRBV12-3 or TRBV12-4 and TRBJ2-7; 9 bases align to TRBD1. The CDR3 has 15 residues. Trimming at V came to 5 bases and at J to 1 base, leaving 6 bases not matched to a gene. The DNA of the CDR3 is TGTGCCAGCAGTCCGGGGGACAGGGATTCCTACGAGCAGTACTTC. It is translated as CASSPGDRDSYEQYF.

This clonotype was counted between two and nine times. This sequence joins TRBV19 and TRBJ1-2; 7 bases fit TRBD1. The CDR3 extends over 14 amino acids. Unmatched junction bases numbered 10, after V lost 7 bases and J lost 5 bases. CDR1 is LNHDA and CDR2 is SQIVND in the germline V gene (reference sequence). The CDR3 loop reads CASIPTGLNYGYTF. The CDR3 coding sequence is TGTGCCAGTATCCCGACAGGGTTGAATTATGGCTACACCTTC.

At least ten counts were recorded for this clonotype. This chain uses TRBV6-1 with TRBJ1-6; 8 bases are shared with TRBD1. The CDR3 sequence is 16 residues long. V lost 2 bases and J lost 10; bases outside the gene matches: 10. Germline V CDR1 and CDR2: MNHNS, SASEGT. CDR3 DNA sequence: TGTGCCAGCAGTGAATGGGTAGCAGGGGGCGAGTCACCCCTCCACTTT. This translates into CASSEWVAGGESPLHF.

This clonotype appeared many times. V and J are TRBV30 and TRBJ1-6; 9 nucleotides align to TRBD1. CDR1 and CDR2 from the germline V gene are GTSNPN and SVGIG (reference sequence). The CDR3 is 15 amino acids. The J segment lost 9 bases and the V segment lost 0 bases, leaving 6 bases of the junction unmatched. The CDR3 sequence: CAWSVLQGAGSPLHF. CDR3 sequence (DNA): TGTGCCTGGAGTGTACTACAGGGGGCTGGTTCACCCCTCCACTTT. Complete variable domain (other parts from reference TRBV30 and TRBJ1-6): SQTIHQWPATLVQPVGSPLSLECTVEGTSNPNLYWYRQAAGRGLQLLFYSVGIGQISSEVPQNLSASRPQDRQFILSSKKLLLSDSGFYLCAWSVLQGAGSPLHFGNGTRLTVT.

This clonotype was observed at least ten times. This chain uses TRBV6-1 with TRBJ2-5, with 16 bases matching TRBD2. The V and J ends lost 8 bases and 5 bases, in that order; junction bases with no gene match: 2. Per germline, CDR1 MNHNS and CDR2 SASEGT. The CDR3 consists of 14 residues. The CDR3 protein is CASGTSGGAETQYF. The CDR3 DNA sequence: TGTGCCAGCGGGACTAGCGGGGGGGCGGAGACCCAGTACTTC.

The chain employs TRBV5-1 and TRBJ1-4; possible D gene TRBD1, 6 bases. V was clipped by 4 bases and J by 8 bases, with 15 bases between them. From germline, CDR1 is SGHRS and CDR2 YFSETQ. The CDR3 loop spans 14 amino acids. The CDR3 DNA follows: TGCGCCAGCAGCCACAGGGACGTTGGGGAAAAACTGTTTTTT. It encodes CASSHRDVGEKLFF.

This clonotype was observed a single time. CDR3 sequence reads: CASGRGTNTEAFF. As DNA, the CDR3 is TGTGCCAGCGGCAGGGGGACGAACACTGAAGCTTTCTTT. V gene TRBV2 combines with J gene TRBJ1-1, with 7 nucleotides matching TRBD1. The trim removed 8 bases at V and 1 base at J, leaving 4 bases unmatched. CDR3 length equals 13 residues. Germline V gives CDR1 SNHLY, CDR2 FYNNEI.

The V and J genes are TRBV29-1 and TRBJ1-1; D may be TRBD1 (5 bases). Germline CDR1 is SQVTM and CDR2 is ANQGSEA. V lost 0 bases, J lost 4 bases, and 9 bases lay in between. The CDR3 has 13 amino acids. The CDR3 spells CSVEDGRGTEAFF. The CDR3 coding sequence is TGCAGCGTTGAAGATGGGAGGGGCACTGAAGCTTTCTTT.

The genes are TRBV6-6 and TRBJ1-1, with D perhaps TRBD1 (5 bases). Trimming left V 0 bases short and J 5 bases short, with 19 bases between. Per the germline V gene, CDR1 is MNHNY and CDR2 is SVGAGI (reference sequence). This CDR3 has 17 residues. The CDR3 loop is CASSYSSKAGMRTEAFF. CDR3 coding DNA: TGTGCCAGCAGTTACTCGAGTAAAGCAGGGATGAGGACTGAAGCTTTCTTT.

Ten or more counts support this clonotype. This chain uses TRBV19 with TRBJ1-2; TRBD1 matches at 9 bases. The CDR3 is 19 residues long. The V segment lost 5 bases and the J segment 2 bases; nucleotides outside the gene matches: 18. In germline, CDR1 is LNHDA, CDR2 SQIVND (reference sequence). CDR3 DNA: TGTGCCAGTAGTTCGTTAGGGGGACAGGGAAAAAGTGCGAACTATGGCTACACCTTC. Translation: CASSSLGGQGKSANYGYTF.

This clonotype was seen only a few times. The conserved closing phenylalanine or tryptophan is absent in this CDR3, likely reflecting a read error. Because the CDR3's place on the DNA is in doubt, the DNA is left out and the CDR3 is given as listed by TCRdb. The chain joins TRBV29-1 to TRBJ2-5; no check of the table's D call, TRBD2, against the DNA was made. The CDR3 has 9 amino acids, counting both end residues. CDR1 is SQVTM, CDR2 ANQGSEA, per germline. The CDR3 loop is CSVEARLAG.

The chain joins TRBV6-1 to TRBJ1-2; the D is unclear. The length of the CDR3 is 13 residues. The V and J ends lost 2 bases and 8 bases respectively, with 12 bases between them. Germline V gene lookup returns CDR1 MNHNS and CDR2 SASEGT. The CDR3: CASSELGASGYTF. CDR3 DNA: TGTGCCAGCAGTGAACTGGGTGCGTCCGGCTACACCTTC.

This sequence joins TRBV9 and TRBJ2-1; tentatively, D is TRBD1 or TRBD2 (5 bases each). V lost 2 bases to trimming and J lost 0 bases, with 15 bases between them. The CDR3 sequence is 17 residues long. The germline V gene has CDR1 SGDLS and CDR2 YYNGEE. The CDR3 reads CASSVAPWGSSYNEQFF. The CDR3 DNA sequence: TGTGCCAGCAGCGTGGCCCCCTGGGGGAGCTCCTACAATGAGCAGTTCTTC.